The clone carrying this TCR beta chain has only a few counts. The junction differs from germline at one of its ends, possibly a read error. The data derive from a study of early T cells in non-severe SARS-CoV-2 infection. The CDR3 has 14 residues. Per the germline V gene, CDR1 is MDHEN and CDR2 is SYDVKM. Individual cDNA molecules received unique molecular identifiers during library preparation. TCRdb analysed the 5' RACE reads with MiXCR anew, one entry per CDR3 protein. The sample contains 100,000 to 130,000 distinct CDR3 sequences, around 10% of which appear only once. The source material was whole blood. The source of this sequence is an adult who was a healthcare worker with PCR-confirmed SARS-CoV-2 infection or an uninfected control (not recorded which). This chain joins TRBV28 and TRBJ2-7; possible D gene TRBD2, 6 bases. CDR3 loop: CATSPGTWSYEQYF. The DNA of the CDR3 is TGTGCCACCAGTCCCGGGACTTGGTCCTACGAGCAGTACTTC. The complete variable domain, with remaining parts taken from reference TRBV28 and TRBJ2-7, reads DVKVTQSSRYLVKRTGEKVFLECVQDMDHENMFWYRQDPGLGLRLIYFSYDVKMKEKGDIPEGYSVSREKKERFSLILESASTNQTSMYLCATSPGTWSYEQYFGPGTRLTVT.